These T cell receptor beta chains were read from a single sample in a study of blood T cell repertoires in COVID-19. Assay: immunoSEQ multiplex PCR; the TCRdb copy retains only in-frame clones and omits some. The sample records 250,000 to 350,000 clones, approximately 86% being singletons. The source material was peripheral blood. The receptors were sampled from a human donor with COVID-19, enrolled during active disease. The donor label of this sample is uncertain. Each CDR3 is given without its conserved first and last residue. Each record gives: J gene, V gene, CDR3 protein.

>TRBJ2-2|TRBV12-5
ASGPGGRADGGELF
>TRBJ2-7|TRBV18
ASSPAGGFYEQY
>TRBJ1-5|TRBV6-5
ASIAGLTGNQPQH
>TRBJ1-5|TRBV28
ATQTGTNQPQH
>TRBJ2-1|TRBV24-1
ATSYDGVNEQF
>TRBJ2-7|TRBV19
ASSIASDTYEQY
>TRBJ1-2|TRBV7-8
ASSLARANYGYT
>TRBJ2-1|TRBV5-4
ASSLGTGTSGSDEQF
>TRBJ2-3|TRBV3-1/TRBV3-2
ASSIGTSGAQGDTQY
>TRBJ1-5|TRBV30
AWQGRENQPQH
>TRBJ1-5|TRBV20-1
SASGQVSNQPQH
>TRBJ1-2|TRBV6-2/TRBV6-3
ASSYLGQGAYYGYT
>TRBJ1-4|TRBV9
ASSFEGTGVANEKLF
>TRBJ1-5|TRBV30
AWSEGRDDQPQH
>TRBJ2-3|TRBV5-1
ASSPARQPITDTQY
>TRBJ1-1|TRBV11-3
ASSLSQGLNTEAF
>TRBJ2-7|TRBV5-6
ASSHSSYEQY
>TRBJ1-3|TRBV23-1
ASSQSGSSGNTIY
>TRBJ2-3|TRBV3-1/TRBV3-2
ASSHGTSGRRDTQY
>TRBJ1-2|TRBV19
ASSILGEEELYGYT
>TRBJ2-7|TRBV9
ASSVVGTGASTEQY
>TRBJ2-3|TRBV30
AWSGGSGIDTDTQY